These 17 T cell receptor beta chains were all obtained from the same sample, sequenced in a study of blood T cells in healthy people across ages. PCR was performed a second time for 7 to 11 cycles using a sample-barcoded 5' primer and a J-beta primer mix. Each CDR3 protein gets one entry after TCRdb re-called the 5' RACE reads with MiXCR. The table includes 1.5 million to 2 million distinct CDR3 sequences, around half detected once. The specimen was blood. All receptors come from a woman aged 40 to 50 in good health.

The V call is TRBV27, the J call TRBJ1-2; possible D gene TRBD1, 6 bases. The CDR3 has 13 amino acids. V lost 4 bases, J lost 8 bases, and 14 bases lay in between. Germline loops: CDR1 MNHEY, CDR2 SMNVEV (reference sequence). CDR3 nucleotides: TGTGCCAGCAGTTCGCAGGGGCCCGGGGGCTACACCTTC. It specifies CASSSQGPGGYTF.

The rearrangement joins TRBV6-2 or TRBV6-3 to TRBJ2-3, with TRBD1 matching over 7 bases. Per the germline V gene, CDR1 is MNHEY and CDR2 is SVGEGT. The V gene end was trimmed by 5 bases and the J gene end by 2 bases; junction bases not matched to a gene: 7. The CDR3 loop spans 15 amino acids. Written as DNA, the CDR3 is TGTGCCAGCAGTCACACCGGGACAGCCACAGATACGCAGTATTTT. Residues: CASSHTGTATDTQYF.

The chain joins TRBV5-1 to TRBJ2-7; 10 bases align to TRBD2. The J call may be incorrect, as the DNA end agrees better with TRBJ2-5. Germline V gives CDR1 SGHRS, CDR2 YFSETQ. The CDR3 length is 16 residues. The CDR3 reads CASSLARTSGQETQYF. Here the CDR3 DNA reads TGCGCCAGCAGCTTGGCCCGGACTAGCGGACAAGAGACCCAGTACTTC.

The chain uses TRBV28 and TRBJ1-2; D not certain. The germline CDR1 and CDR2 sequences are MDHEN and SYDVKM. V gave up 4 bases and J gave up 0 bases, with 15 bases separating them. The CDR3 consists of 16 residues. Written as DNA, the CDR3 is TGTGCCAGCAGTTCACCCCCGGGAAATACTAACTATGGCTACACCTTC. Protein sequence: CASSSPPGNTNYGYTF.

This chain links TRBV13 with TRBJ1-6, with TRBD1 matching 9 bases. Per germline, CDR1 PRHDT and CDR2 FYEKMQ (reference sequence). Losses at the gene ends were 5 bases for V and 8 bases for J; bases not matched to a gene: 7. The CDR3 spans 15 residues. CDR3 DNA: TGTGCCAGCAGCCACCGGGACAGGGTTGATTCACCCCTCCACTTT. It is translated as CASSHRDRVDSPLHF. The full variable domain, rest sourced from reference TRBV13 and TRBJ1-6, is AAGVIQSPRHLIKEKRETATLKCYPIPRHDTVYWYQQGPGQDPQFLISFYEKMQSDKGSIPDRFSAQQFSDYHSELNMSSLELGDSALYFCASSHRDRVDSPLHFGNGTRLTVT.

This clonotype has more than one count but fewer than ten. This sequence joins TRBV20-1 and TRBJ2-6, with a possible D match to TRBD1 (5 bases). Looked up from germline, CDR1 is DFQATT and CDR2 is SNEGSKA (reference sequence). V was shortened by 3 bases and J by 0 bases, with 12 bases between the two germline ends. CDR3 length: 16 amino acids. CDR3 nucleotides: TGCAGTGCTAGGGGAATCACAGGCTCTGGGGCCAACGTCCTGACTTTC. It specifies CSARGITGSGANVLTF.

This chain uses TRBV10-3 with TRBJ2-7; D uncertain. This CDR3 region has 13 residues. The V and J ends lost 3 bases and 3 bases respectively, with 9 bases between them. Germline CDR1 is ENHRY and CDR2 is SYGVKD. The CDR3 protein is CAISEGQLYEQYF. For the CDR3, the DNA is TGTGCCATCAGTGAAGGTCAGCTCTACGAGCAGTACTTC.

V gene TRBV28 combines with J gene TRBJ1-1; no clear D. The CDR3 extends over 15 amino acids. The germline gives CDR1 MDHEN, CDR2 SYDVKM. Trimming cost V 8 bases and J 0 bases, with 16 bases left between them. The CDR3 nucleotides are TGTGCCAGCGGAGTCCGGGTACCTTTGAACACTGAAGCTTTCTTT. This encodes CASGVRVPLNTEAFF. Complete variable domain (other parts from reference TRBV28 and TRBJ1-1): DVKVTQSSRYLVKRTGEKVFLECVQDMDHENMFWYRQDPGLGLRLIYFSYDVKMKEKGDIPEGYSVSREKKERFSLILESASTNQTSMYLCASGVRVPLNTEAFFGQGTRLTVV.

This clonotype has just a few counts. This may be a read error: a much more frequent sequence differs by one nucleotide. The chain couples TRBV7-8 to TRBJ2-2; no reliable D call. Germline V gene lookup returns CDR1 SGHVS and CDR2 FQNEAQ. The CDR3 runs 12 residues. The V end lost 1 base, the J end lost 7 bases, and 4 bases lay between the germline ends. CDR3 sequence: CASSLVIGELFF. The CDR3 bases are TGTGCCAGCAGCTTAGTTATCGGGGAGCTGTTTTTT.

The table lists this clonotype with many counts. Sequence at one end of the junction differs from germline and may be a read error. This chain connects TRBV5-1 to TRBJ2-7; 9 nucleotides line up with TRBD1. This CDR3 is 15 amino acids long. The V gene's germline CDR1 is SGHRS and CDR2 YFSETQ. The CDR3, as DNA: TGTGCCAGCAGTTTCACCGGGACAGGGTCCTACGAGCAGTACTTC. Amino acid sequence: CASSFTGTGSYEQYF.

The genes are TRBV20-1 and TRBJ2-7, with 7 bases that match TRBD1. The V and J ends lost 5 bases and 1 base, in that order; junction bases with no gene match: 14. The V gene's germline CDR1 is DFQATT and CDR2 SNEGSKA (reference sequence). This CDR3 spans 16 amino acids. CDR3 loop: CSAADAGGGPSYEQYF. CDR3 sequence (DNA): TGCAGTGCTGCAGATGCAGGGGGTGGCCCTTCCTACGAGCAGTACTTC.

The rearrangement uses TRBV3-1 and TRBJ1-1; D remains unclear. CDR3 length: 13 residues. The V end was cut by 6 bases, the J end by 0 bases, with 8 bases between. The germline V gene encodes CDR1 LGHDT and CDR2 YNNKEL (reference sequence). CDR3 amino acids: CASSTRVNTEAFF. CDR3 bases: TGTGCCAGCAGTACTAGGGTGAACACTGAAGCTTTCTTT.

The chain joins TRBV7-2 to TRBJ2-5; perhaps TRBD2 as D (5 bases). The CDR3 runs to 14 residues. The germline CDR1 and CDR2 sequences are SGHTA and FQGNSA. V was pared by 4 bases and J by 4 bases, with 13 bases between. CDR3 sequence (DNA): TGTGCCAGCAGCTCGTACGGGAATCGAGAGACCCAGTACTTC. It translates to CASSSYGNRETQYF.

The V call is TRBV6-1, the J call TRBJ2-7; D might be TRBD1 (5 bases). The CDR3 loop spans 13 amino acids. Trimming stripped 6 bases from V and 0 bases from J, with 9 bases between. Looked up from germline, CDR1 is MNHNS and CDR2 is SASEGT. The CDR3 sequence: CASRDTVSYEQYF. In nucleotides, the CDR3 is TGTGCCAGCAGGGACACCGTCTCCTACGAGCAGTACTTC.

This rearrangement joins TRBV12-3 or TRBV12-4 to TRBJ2-1; 9 positions match TRBD2. The V gene end was trimmed by 6 bases and the J gene end by 6 bases; junction bases not matched to a gene: 9. The CDR3 has 15 residues. The CDR3, as DNA: TGTGCCAGCAGAGCTAAGCGGGGGGTGGTCAATGAGCAGTTCTTC. Translation: CASRAKRGVVNEQFF.

The J gene is TRBJ2-7, the V gene TRBV5-1; a weak D match, TRBD2 (6 bases). The V and J ends lost 0 bases and 9 bases respectively, with 16 bases between them. CDR3 length: 14 amino acids. Looked up from germline, CDR1 is SGHRS and CDR2 is YFSETQ. The CDR3 DNA is TGCGCCAGCAGCTTGGAGGGAGGAATAGATGCGCAGTACTTC. Translating it yields CASSLEGGIDAQYF.

On this clonotype itself: The junction and the germline gene differ at one end; a read error may be behind it. The rearrangement uses TRBV27 and TRBJ2-5; TRBD2 matches 13 bases. This CDR3 is built from 15 residues. Germline V gene lookup returns CDR1 MNHEY and CDR2 SMNVEV (reference sequence). Here the CDR3 DNA reads TGTGCCAGCAGTCACGGACTAGCGGGGGTAGAGACCCGGTACTTC. Its translation is CASSHGLAGVETRYF.